Included here is one TCR beta chain sequence, with context. Antigen specificity is unknown. Excluded were patients having autoimmune disease history or systemic immunosuppression. Cycle 7 day 1, cycle 4 day 1, and baseline were the timepoints at which blood was sampled. This specimen comes from a study of OX40 agonist ivuxolimab in advanced cancers. At the level of the study: Every patient in dose escalation had hepatocellular carcinoma, melanoma, renal cell or head and neck cancer. Overall study findings and caveats: Dose levels from 0.1 to 3.0 mg/kg saw CD4+ and CD8+ blood T cells expand clonally by week 6.

Here immunoSEQ multiplex PCR was the method, and the copy in TCRdb shows in-frame clones only, minus some. The sample includes about 69,000 clones, roughly 90% of them seen just once. The clonotype originates from an adult with an advanced solid tumor such as melanoma, head and neck, liver or kidney cancer. The sample was CD4+ or CD8+ T cells sorted from blood, taken in a trial of the OX40 agonist ivuxolimab.

CDR3 in amino acids: CASSLGGTGELFF. CDR3 DNA: TGTGCCAGTAGTCTCGGAGGAACCGGGGAGCTGTTTTTT. This chain connects TRBV19 to TRBJ2-2; possibly TRBD2 for D (5 bases). CDR3 length: 13 amino acids. Germline V CDR1 and CDR2: LNHDA, SQIVND (reference sequence). With 5 bases removed from V and 5 bases from J, the gap between germline ends came to 9 bases.